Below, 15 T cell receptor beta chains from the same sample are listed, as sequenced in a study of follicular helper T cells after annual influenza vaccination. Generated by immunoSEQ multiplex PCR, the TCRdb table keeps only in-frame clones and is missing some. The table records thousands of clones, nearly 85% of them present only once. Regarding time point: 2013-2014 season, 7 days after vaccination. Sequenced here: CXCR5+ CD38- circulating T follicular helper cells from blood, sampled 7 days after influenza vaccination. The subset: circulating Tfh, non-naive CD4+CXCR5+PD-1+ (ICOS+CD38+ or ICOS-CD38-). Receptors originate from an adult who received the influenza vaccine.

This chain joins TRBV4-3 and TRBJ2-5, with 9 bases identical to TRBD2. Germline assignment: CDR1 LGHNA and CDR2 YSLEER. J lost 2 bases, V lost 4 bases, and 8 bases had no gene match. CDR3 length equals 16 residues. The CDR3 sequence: CASSLTGLAGQETQYF. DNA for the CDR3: TGCGCCAGCAGCCTGACCGGGCTAGCGGGACAAGAGACCCAGTACTTC.

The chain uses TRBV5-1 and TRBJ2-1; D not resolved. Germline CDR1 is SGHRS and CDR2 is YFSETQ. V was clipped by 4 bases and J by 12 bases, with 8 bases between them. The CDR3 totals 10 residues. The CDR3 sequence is CASSRIRQFF. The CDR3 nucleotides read TGCGCCAGCAGCCGTATCAGGCAGTTCTTC. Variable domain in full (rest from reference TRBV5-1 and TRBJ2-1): KAGVTQTPRYLIKTRGQQVTLSCSPISGHRSVSWYQQTPGQGLQFLFEYFSETQRNKGNFPGRFSGRQFSNSRSEMNVSTLELGDSALYLCASSRIRQFFGPGTRLTVL.

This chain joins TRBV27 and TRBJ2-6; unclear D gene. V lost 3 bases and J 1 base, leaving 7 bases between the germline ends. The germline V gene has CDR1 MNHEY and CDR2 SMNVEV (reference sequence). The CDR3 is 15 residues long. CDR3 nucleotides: TGTGCCAGCAGTTTCGACACATCTGGGGCCAACGTCCTGACTTTC. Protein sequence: CASSFDTSGANVLTF.

CDR3 DNA: TGTGCCAGCAGGCAGGACGGGAAGGCCCACGGCTACACCTTC. It yields the protein CASRQDGKAHGYTF. The chain has TRBV6-1 and TRBJ1-2; D is unclear. This CDR3 comprises 14 residues. V was cut by 6 bases and J by 8 bases, with 19 bases left in between. Germline lookup yields CDR1 MNHNS and CDR2 SASEGT.

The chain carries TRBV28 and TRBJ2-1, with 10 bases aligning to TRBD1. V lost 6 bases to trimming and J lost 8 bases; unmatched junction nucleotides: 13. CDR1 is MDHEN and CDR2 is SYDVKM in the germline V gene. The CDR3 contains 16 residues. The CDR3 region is CASSSGTGALGDEQFF. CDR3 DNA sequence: TGTGCCAGCAGCTCCGGGACAGGGGCCCTTGGGGATGAGCAGTTCTTC.

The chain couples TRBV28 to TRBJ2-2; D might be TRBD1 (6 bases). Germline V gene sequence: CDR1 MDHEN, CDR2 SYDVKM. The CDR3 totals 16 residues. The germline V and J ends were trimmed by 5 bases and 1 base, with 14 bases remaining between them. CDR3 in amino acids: CASSPWGRGNTGELFF. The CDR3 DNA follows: TGTGCCAGCAGTCCCTGGGGCAGGGGGAACACCGGGGAGCTGTTTTTT.

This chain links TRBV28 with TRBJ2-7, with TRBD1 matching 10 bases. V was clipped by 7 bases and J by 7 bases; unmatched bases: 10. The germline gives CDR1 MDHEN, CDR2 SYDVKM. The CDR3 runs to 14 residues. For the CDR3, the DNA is TGTGCCAGCACTCGACAGGGGGCAAGATGGGAGCAGTACTTC. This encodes CASTRQGARWEQYF.

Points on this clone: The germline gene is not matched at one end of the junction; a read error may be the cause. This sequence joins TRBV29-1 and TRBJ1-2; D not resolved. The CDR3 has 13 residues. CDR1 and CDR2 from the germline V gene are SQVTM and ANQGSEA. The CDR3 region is CSAPRADSLVQPF. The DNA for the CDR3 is TGCAGCGCCCCGAGGGCGGACTCCCTTGTTCAACCCTTC.

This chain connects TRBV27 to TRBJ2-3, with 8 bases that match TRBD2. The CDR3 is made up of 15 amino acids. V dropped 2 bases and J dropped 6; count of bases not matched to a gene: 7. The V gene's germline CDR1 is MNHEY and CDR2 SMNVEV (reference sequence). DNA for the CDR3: TGTGCCAGCAGTTTACGGGGGGGTGGTTCTGATACGCAGTATTTT. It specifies CASSLRGGGSDTQYF.

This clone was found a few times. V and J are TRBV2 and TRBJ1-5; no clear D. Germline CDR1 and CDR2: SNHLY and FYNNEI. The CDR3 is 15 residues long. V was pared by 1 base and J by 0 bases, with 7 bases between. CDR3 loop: CASSEEGDSNQPQHF. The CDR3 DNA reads TGTGCCAGCAGTGAAGAGGGTGATAGCAATCAGCCCCAGCATTTT.

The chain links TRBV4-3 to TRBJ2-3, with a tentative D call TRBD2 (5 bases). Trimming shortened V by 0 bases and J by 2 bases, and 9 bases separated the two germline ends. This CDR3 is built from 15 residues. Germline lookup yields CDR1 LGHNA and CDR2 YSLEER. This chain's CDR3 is CASSQEWRATDTQYF. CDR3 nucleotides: TGCGCCAGCAGCCAAGAGTGGCGGGCCACAGATACGCAGTATTTT.

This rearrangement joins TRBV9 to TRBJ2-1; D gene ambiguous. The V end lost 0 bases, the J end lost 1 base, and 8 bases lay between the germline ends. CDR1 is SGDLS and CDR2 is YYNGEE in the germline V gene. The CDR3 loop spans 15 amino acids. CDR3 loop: CASSVVDMSYNEQFF. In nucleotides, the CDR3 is TGTGCCAGCAGCGTAGTTGACATGTCCTACAATGAGCAGTTCTTC.

CDR3 coding DNA: TGTGCCAGCAGTCCCCGGACAGGGTCTGGAAACACCATATATTTT. Its protein product is CASSPRTGSGNTIYF. V is TRBV28 and J is TRBJ1-3; 8 nucleotides match TRBD1. The junction had 4 bases not matched to a gene; V was cut back by 5 bases and J by 1 base. CDR1 and CDR2 (germline): MDHEN, SYDVKM. The CDR3 contains 15 residues.

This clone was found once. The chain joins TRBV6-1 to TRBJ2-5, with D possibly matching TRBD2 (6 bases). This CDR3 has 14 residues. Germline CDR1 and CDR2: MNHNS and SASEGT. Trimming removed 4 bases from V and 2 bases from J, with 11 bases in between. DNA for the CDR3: TGTGCCAGCAGTGCTCGACGGGGGCAAGAGACCCAGTACTTC. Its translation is CASSARRGQETQYF.

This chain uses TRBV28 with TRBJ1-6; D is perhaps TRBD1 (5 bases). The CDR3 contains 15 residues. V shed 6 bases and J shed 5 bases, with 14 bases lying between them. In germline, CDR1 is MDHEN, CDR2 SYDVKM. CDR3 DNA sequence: TGTGCCAGCAGCTCCCAGGGTAATAATAATTCACCCCTCCACTTT. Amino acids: CASSSQGNNNSPLHF.